Each of the 16 T cell receptor beta chains below was sequenced from the same sample in a study of blood T cell repertoires in COVID-19. TCRdb's table, derived via immunoSEQ multiplex PCR, lists solely in-frame clones and lacks some. The sample consists of 150,000 to 200,000 clones, roughly 80% of them appearing once. Sequencing was done on a sample of PBMCs or T cells enriched from blood (not recorded which). The receptors here all came from a man aged 45-65 years who had recovered from COVID-19.

V gene TRBV19 combines with J gene TRBJ2-2; D unresolved. Germline CDR1 LNHDA, CDR2 SQIVND (reference sequence). V was trimmed by 5 bases and J by 2 bases, leaving 9 bases between them. CDR3 size: 14 residues. The CDR3 here is CASSPQVNTGELFF. CDR3 sequence (DNA): TGTGCCAGTAGTCCTCAGGTCAACACCGGGGAGCTGTTTTTT.

In its sample, this clone was seen once. The chain is built from TRBV6-5 and TRBJ1-4; the D gene is possibly TRBD1 (5 bases). Germline CDR1 and CDR2: MNHEY and SVGAGI. The V gene lost 4 bases and the J gene lost 1 base, with 10 bases spanning the gap. The CDR3 runs to 15 residues. The CDR3 loop is CASSSAGKTNEKLFF. The CDR3 DNA follows: TGTGCCAGCAGTTCCGCAGGGAAAACTAATGAAAAACTGTTTTTT.

CDR3 bases: TGTGCCAGCAGCCTACCTACTAGCGGGGGGGACAATGAGCAGTTCTTC. Its translation: CASSLPTSGGDNEQFF. This chain joins TRBV5-5 and TRBJ2-1, with 13 bases aligning to TRBD2. This CDR3 has 16 amino acids. Germline loops: CDR1 SGHKS, CDR2 YYEKEE (reference sequence). J gave up 5 bases and V 4 bases, and 6 bases lay outside the gene matches.

V and J are TRBV19 and TRBJ1-2, with a tentative D call TRBD1 (6 bases). This CDR3 is 15 amino acids long. V was pared by 3 bases and J by 4 bases, with 15 bases between. CDR1 is LNHDA, CDR2 SQIVND, per germline (reference sequence). The CDR3 spells CASSIEDRAPYGYTF. The CDR3 coding sequence is TGTGCCAGTAGTATCGAGGACAGAGCCCCCTATGGCTACACCTTC.

J is TRBJ1-1 and V is TRBV7-2, with TRBD1 identical over 12 bases. CDR1 is SGHTA, CDR2 FQGNSA, per germline. The length of the CDR3 is 14 residues. Unmatched junction bases numbered 2, after V lost 3 bases and J lost 6 bases. DNA for the CDR3: TGTGCCAGCAGCTTGGGACAGGGGGCCGCTGAAGCTTTCTTT. This translates into CASSLGQGAAEAFF. Full variable domain (remainder filled in from reference TRBV7-2 and TRBJ1-1): GAGVSQSPSNKVTEKGKDVELRCDPISGHTALYWYRQSLGQGLEFLIYFQGNSAPDKSGLPSDRFSAERTGGSVSTLTIQRTQQEDSAVYLCASSLGQGAAEAFFGQGTRLTVV.

The chain is built from TRBV3-1 (or the pseudogene TRBV3-2) and TRBJ2-7; 7 nucleotides agree with TRBD2. The CDR3 spans 16 residues. Trimming took 2 bases from V and 7 from J; bases not matched to a gene: 14. Looked up from germline, CDR1 is LGHDT and CDR2 is YNNKEL (reference sequence). The CDR3 DNA reads TGTGCCAGCAGCCAACCTGGGAGGGTTGGGGCAGAGGAGCAGTACTTC. Its translation is CASSQPGRVGAEEQYF.

This clone was recorded at least ten times. Other nucleotide sequences in the sample specify the same CDR3. The CDR3 protein is CASSQDRQGSSPLHF. The CDR3 coding sequence is TGCGCCAGCAGCCAAGATCGGCAGGGGAGTTCACCCCTCCACTTT. The rearrangement joins TRBV4-3 to TRBJ1-6; D possibly corresponds to TRBD1 (6 bases). CDR3 length: 15 amino acids. V shed 0 bases and J shed 9 bases, with 12 bases lying between them. Germline V gene lookup returns CDR1 LGHNA and CDR2 YSLEER.

V gene TRBV27 combines with J gene TRBJ1-1, with unresolved D. Between the trimmed V and J ends, which lost 6 bases and 5 bases, there was a span of 13 bases. This CDR3 has 13 amino acids. Germline CDR1 MNHEY, CDR2 SMNVEV (reference sequence). The CDR3 spells CASRHLDWTEAFF. The CDR3 DNA reads TGTGCCAGCAGACACCTAGACTGGACTGAAGCTTTCTTT.

The chain has TRBV6-5 and TRBJ1-2, with 7 bases identical to TRBD1. CDR1 is MNHEY, CDR2 SVGAGI, per germline. CDR3 length: 14 residues. V lost 6 bases to trimming and J lost 0 bases; unmatched junction nucleotides: 4. CDR3 sequence: CASSLGQTNYGYTF. As DNA, the CDR3 is TGTGCCAGCAGCCTGGGACAGACTAACTATGGCTACACCTTC.

This clone was seen repeatedly, ten times or more. V and J are TRBV15 and TRBJ2-3, with TRBD1 as a possible D gene (6 bases). Trimming took off 3 bases at V and 5 bases at J, with 12 bases between the two ends. Germline lookup yields CDR1 LNHNV and CDR2 YYDKDF (reference sequence). The CDR3 totals 14 residues. CDR3 nucleotide sequence: TGTGCCACCAGCAGGGGCCAGGGGCGAGATACGCAGTATTTT. It specifies CATSRGQGRDTQYF.

This rearrangement joins TRBV5-1 to TRBJ2-3, with TRBD2 matching 7 bases. The germline V gene encodes CDR1 SGHRS and CDR2 YFSETQ. CDR3 length equals 18 residues. The J segment lost 4 bases and the V segment lost 4 bases, leaving 18 bases of the junction unmatched. This chain's CDR3 is CASSDPSGGPTRADTQYF. The DNA of the CDR3 is TGCGCCAGCAGCGATCCGTCGGGGGGACCCACTCGGGCAGATACGCAGTATTTT. Combining the CDR3 with reference TRBV5-1 and TRBJ2-3 gives the whole variable domain KAGVTQTPRYLIKTRGQQVTLSCSPISGHRSVSWYQQTPGQGLQFLFEYFSETQRNKGNFPGRFSGRQFSNSRSEMNVSTLELGDSALYLCASSDPSGGPTRADTQYFGPGTRLTVL.

This chain joins TRBV2 and TRBJ1-4; D not resolved. CDR3 length: 14 residues. Between the trimmed V and J ends, which lost 11 bases and 0 bases, there was a span of 13 bases. The germline gives CDR1 SNHLY, CDR2 FYNNEI. The CDR3 region has the DNA TGTGCCGGAAGCGTGAAGCCAACTAATGAAAAACTGTTTTTT. Amino acids: CAGSVKPTNEKLFF.

The chain couples TRBV28 to TRBJ1-1; perhaps TRBD1 as D (6 bases). V lost 5 bases to trimming and J lost 3 bases, with 16 bases between them. This CDR3 has 15 residues. CDR1 and CDR2 from the germline V gene are MDHEN and SYDVKM. The CDR3 loop reads CASSHYRTAYTEAFF. CDR3 nucleotide sequence: TGTGCCAGCAGTCACTACCGGACAGCATACACTGAAGCTTTCTTT.

The chain employs TRBV6-5 and TRBJ2-5; a possible D gene is TRBD1 (5 bases). This CDR3 contains 13 residues. Germline-derived CDR1 and CDR2 are MNHEY and SVGAGI. With 2 bases removed from V and 7 bases from J, the gap between germline ends came to 11 bases. The chain's CDR3 is CASSYGRGRTQYF. The CDR3 DNA is TGTGCCAGCAGTTACGGAAGGGGCCGGACCCAGTACTTC.

This chain joins TRBV5-1 and TRBJ2-1, with D maybe TRBD2 (7 bases). Trimming left V 0 bases short and J 1 base short, with 11 bases between. The CDR3 runs 16 residues. Germline V gene data show CDR1 as SGHRS and CDR2 as YFSETQ. The CDR3 DNA reads TGCGCCAGCAGCTTGGGCGGGGGCCTGTCCTACAATGAGCAGTTCTTC. This sequence encodes CASSLGGGLSYNEQFF. The full variable domain, its missing parts supplied by reference TRBV5-1 and TRBJ2-1, is KAGVTQTPRYLIKTRGQQVTLSCSPISGHRSVSWYQQTPGQGLQFLFEYFSETQRNKGNFPGRFSGRQFSNSRSEMNVSTLELGDSALYLCASSLGGGLSYNEQFFGPGTRLTVL.

This chain connects TRBV12-5 to TRBJ2-3; 7 nucleotides align to TRBD2. Germline-derived CDR1 and CDR2 are LGHNT and FRNRAP. The V and J ends lost 1 base and 0 bases, in that order; junction bases with no gene match: 7. CDR3 length: 17 amino acids. CDR3: CASGLAMTSSSTDTQYF. The CDR3 DNA reads TGTGCTAGTGGTTTGGCGATGACTAGCTCAAGCACAGATACGCAGTATTTT.